Reported below is one T cell receptor (beta chain). This receptor's antigen is unknown. One base away there is no much larger clone; base qualities are not given. This sample is part of a study of cytomegalovirus exposure and HLA in healthy donors (dated by TCRdb to 2016 to 2017). Concerning the study at large: According to a later analysis, the roughly 120 validation repertoires were produced on the same platform as the 700 or so repertoires of the first cohort. The study combined high-throughput TCR immunosequencing, statistical association of individual TCRs with disease status, and machine learning to predict cytomegalovirus infection status. The aim of the study was to test whether cataloging public T cell receptors could identify signatures of past pathogen exposure. Besides the first cohort of some 670 subjects, a separate validation cohort made up of over 100 different subjects was used. Overall study results and their limits: Most TCR sequences were seen in very few donors, while some public TCRs were found in many individuals. A later analysis found that TCRs clustered in the first cohort also tended to co-occur in the 120 or so validation repertoires, with approximately 95% of cluster scores above 0. The validation cohort had no HLA typing available for a later analysis, so co-occurrence within that cohort was assessed over all 130 or so repertoires. Three of the identified cytomegalovirus-associated TCR beta chains were confirmed in vitro to be specific for cytomegalovirus antigens. A total of some 180 TCR beta chains were listed by the study as associated with cytomegalovirus. The authors suggested that the approach could potentially be extended to other disease states and immunological phenotypes. Cytomegalovirus status was reported to be diagnosed by the classifier with high specificity and sensitivity in both the original and validation cohorts.

The donors belonged to the validation cohort of over a hundred subjects, which was separate from the 666-subject first cohort. The library came from the immunoSEQ multiplex PCR assay. Per the original workflow: A statistical classification framework was developed to diagnose cytomegalovirus status using the catalog of TCR beta chain sequences. TCRdb took this table from immuneACCESS and kept in-frame rearrangements with V and J called. Such tables lack part of the clones; where checked against another copy, unresolved V genes explain under half of the gap, and the rest is unexplained. That table gives V, J and clone size, and the DNA gave D and trimming. This sample holds under 200,000 clones; around 92% were observed only once. 4% to 4.5% of the sample comes from the top ten. The clonotype originates from a man aged 18 to 29 in good health and CMV-seropositive. Input material: PBMCs.

The nucleotide sequence reads as follows: TGTGCCAGCAGTGAGGGGACTCGGGCAATTAGTGAGCAGTTCTTC. The encoded protein is CASSEGTRAISEQFF. This chain joins TRBV2 to TRBJ2-1; a weak D assignment points to TRBD2 (6 bases agree). Sequences SNHLY (CDR1) and FYNNEI (CDR2) are obtained from the germline V gene. From its cysteine to its phenylalanine, the CDR3 spans 15 amino acids. Only the CDR3 portion is preserved as DNA: 45 bases, with reading frame beginning at the first base. The junction shows trimming of 3 bases on V and 9 bases on J, plus 18 bases between the germline ends. The CDR3 plus the reference TRBV2 and TRBJ2-1 genes for the other parts give the full variable domain: EPEVTQTPSHQVTQMGQEVILRCVPISNHLYFYWYRQILGQKVEFLVSFYNNEISEKSEIFDDQFSVERPDGSNFTLKIRSTKLEDSAMYFCASSEGTRAISEQFFGPGTRLTVL.